The rows below give T cell receptor beta chains drawn from one sample of a study of shared clonotypes between healthy human individuals. Sequencing used immunoSEQ multiplex PCR; TCRdb keeps in-frame clones, though not all of them. Among 500,000 or so clones listed, about 96% were seen once. The specimen was naive CD4+ T cells sorted from blood. The receptor source for this set is a woman aged 30 to 39 in good health. Both conserved end residues are part of each CDR3. A D gene is named only where the DNA matches it firmly. A row's size may be missing; if present it is once, few, many or a size class.

v_call	j_call	d_call	clone_size	cdr3_aa	cdr3_nt
TRBV10-3	TRBJ2-7	-	-	CAISERGQSSYEQYF	TGTGCCATCAGTGAGCGAGGACAGTCCTCCTACGAGCAGTACTTC
TRBV10-3	TRBJ1-2	TRBD1	-	CAISWDSSYGYTF	TGTGCCATCAGCTGGGACAGCTCGTATGGCTACACCTTC
TRBV18	TRBJ2-1	TRBD1	-	CASSPAGQVYNEQFF	TGTGCCAGCTCACCCGCGGGACAGGTTTACAATGAGCAGTTCTTC
TRBV28	TRBJ1-5	TRBD1	-	CASSWGGQPNQPQHF	TGTGCCAGCAGTTGGGGGGGACAGCCAAATCAGCCCCAGCATTTT
TRBV10-1	TRBJ2-5	-	few	CASSAHEQETQYF	TGCGCCAGCAGTGCCCACGAGCAAGAGACCCAGTACTTC
TRBV2	TRBJ2-7	-	-	CASSDGYEQYF	TGTGCCAGCAGTGATGGCTACGAGCAGTACTTC
TRBV28	TRBJ2-7	-	-	CASRGQGSSYEQYF	TGTGCCAGCCGTGGGCAGGGGAGCTCCTACGAGCAGTACTTC
TRBV11-2	TRBJ2-7	TRBD2	-	CASSLDQASGRDEQYF	TGTGCCAGCAGCTTAGATCAAGCTAGCGGGAGAGACGAGCAGTACTTC
TRBV28	TRBJ2-7	-	-	CASSLRDYEQYF	TGTGCCAGCAGTTTACGGGACTACGAGCAGTACTTC
TRBV7-9	TRBJ1-2	-	-	CASSLVTRGRYGYTF	TGTGCCAGCAGCTTAGTAACCAGGGGCCGGTATGGCTACACCTTC
TRBV28	TRBJ2-7	TRBD1	-	CASSPRDRDSYEQYF	TGTGCCAGCAGTCCCCGGGACAGGGACTCCTACGAGCAGTACTTC
TRBV4-1	TRBJ2-3	TRBD2	-	CASSQSGLAGDTQYF	TGCGCCAGCAGCCAATCCGGACTAGCGGGAGATACGCAGTATTTT
TRBV19	TRBJ1-1	-	-	CASSRGASVAFF	TGTGCCAGTAGCCGGGGGGCCTCTGTAGCTTTCTTT
TRBV19	TRBJ2-1	TRBD2	-	CASSIQRGYNEQFF	TGTGCCAGTAGTATCCAGCGGGGATACAATGAGCAGTTCTTC
TRBV28	TRBJ1-5	-	-	CATLRGSSNQPQHF	TGTGCCACCCTTCGAGGATCCAGCAATCAGCCCCAGCATTTT
TRBV28	TRBJ2-7	-	-	CASSTILGHYEQYF	TGTGCCAGCAGCACGATTCTTGGCCACTACGAGCAGTACTTC
TRBV6-6	TRBJ2-7	-	once	CASSYAGLERWQYF	TGTGCCAGCAGTTACGCGGGACTGGAGAGGTGGCAGTACTTC
TRBV7-3	TRBJ2-1	TRBD2	-	CASSLLGLAGDQFF	TGTGCCAGCAGCTTACTAGGACTAGCGGGAGATCAGTTCTTC
TRBV5-1	TRBJ2-5	TRBD2	-	CASSFGTSSETQYF	TGCGCCAGCAGCTTCGGGACTAGCTCAGAGACCCAGTACTTC
TRBV7-9	TRBJ2-5	-	-	CASRLLRQSQTQETQYF	TGTGCCAGCAGACTTCTCAGACAGAGCCAGACGCAAGAGACCCAGTACTTC
TRBV11-3	TRBJ2-3	-	-	CASSSFRGGLGDTQYF	TGTGCCAGCAGCTCGTTTAGGGGTGGATTGGGAGATACGCAGTATTTT
TRBV6-5	TRBJ2-7	TRBD2	-	CASSTQSGTSYEQYF	TGTGCCAGCAGCACCCAGAGCGGGACCTCCTACGAGCAGTACTTC
TRBV5-1	TRBJ2-5	TRBD1	-	CASSLFTGGQETQYF	TGCGCCAGCAGCTTGTTCACAGGGGGCCAAGAGACCCAGTACTTC
TRBV6-1	TRBJ1-4	-	-	CASSEQGINEKLFF	TGTGCCAGCAGTGAACAGGGGATTAATGAAAAACTGTTTTTT
TRBV9	TRBJ1-2	TRBD1	-	CASSPETGTRLYGYTF	TGTGCCAGCAGCCCAGAGACAGGGACCCGTCTCTATGGCTACACCTTC
TRBV29-1	TRBJ1-4	-	once	CSAGQRGNEKLFF	TGCAGCGCAGGACAACGGGGGAATGAAAAACTGTTTTTT
TRBV2	TRBJ1-3	-	-	CASSVDWNSGNTIYF	TGTGCCAGCAGTGTTGACTGGAACTCTGGAAACACCATATATTTT
TRBV27	TRBJ2-1	TRBD2	-	CASIPDISGRSYNEQFF	TGTGCCAGCATTCCTGATATAAGCGGGAGATCCTACAATGAGCAGTTCTTC
TRBV2	TRBJ2-2	-	-	CASSPEQGYTGELFF	TGTGCCAGCAGTCCCGAGCAGGGATACACCGGGGAGCTGTTTTTT
TRBV19	TRBJ2-1	TRBD2	-	CASRGLAGTGDEQFF	TGTGCCAGTAGGGGACTAGCGGGAACTGGAGATGAGCAGTTCTTC
TRBV19	TRBJ1-1	TRBD1	-	CASRTLGTGRNTEAFF	TGTGCCAGTAGGACCCTAGGGACAGGGCGGAACACTGAAGCTTTCTTT
TRBV30	TRBJ1-1	-	-	CAWRIQGGAEAFF	TGTGCCTGGAGAATACAGGGAGGCGCTGAAGCTTTCTTT
TRBV19	TRBJ1-5	-	-	CASSWSGQSNQPQHF	TGTGCCAGTAGTTGGTCAGGACAAAGCAATCAGCCCCAGCATTTT
TRBV19	TRBJ2-7	TRBD1	once	CASRGQGVGEQYF	TGTGCCAGTCGGGGACAGGGCGTAGGCGAGCAGTACTTC
TRBV7-7	TRBJ2-7	-	-	CASSLTFKDEQYF	TGTGCCAGCAGCTTAACCTTTAAGGACGAGCAGTACTTC
TRBV5-4	TRBJ1-5	-	-	CASSLAGGQPQHF	TGTGCCAGCAGCTTGGCCGGCGGTCAGCCCCAGCATTTT
TRBV4-2	TRBJ2-7	TRBD2	-	CASSPIGRRGDEQYF	TGTGCCAGCAGCCCGATCGGTCGACGGGGGGACGAGCAGTACTTC
TRBV6-5	TRBJ1-5	-	-	CASSYQGRQPQHF	TGTGCCAGCAGTTACCAGGGTCGTCAGCCCCAGCATTTT
TRBV6-1	TRBJ2-2	TRBD1	-	CASRADRAAGELFF	TGTGCCAGCAGAGCCGACAGGGCGGCCGGGGAGCTGTTTTTT
TRBV5-1	TRBJ1-4	-	-	CASSLSQTNEKLFF	TGCGCCAGCAGCTTGTCACAGACAAATGAAAAACTGTTTTTT
TRBV28	TRBJ1-2	TRBD1	-	CASRSGGPNYGYTF	TGTGCCAGCAGATCAGGGGGACCGAACTATGGCTACACCTTC
TRBV11-2	TRBJ2-3	-	-	CASSYGEDTQYF	TGTGCCAGCAGCTACGGGGAAGATACGCAGTATTTT
TRBV5-1	TRBJ2-5	-	-	CASSPGGVSGETQYF	TGCGCCAGCAGCCCCGGAGGAGTCTCTGGAGAGACCCAGTACTTC
TRBV18	TRBJ2-1	-	-	CASSPPGSGYNEQFF	TGTGCCAGCTCACCACCGGGATCTGGGTACAATGAGCAGTTCTTC
TRBV4-1	TRBJ2-5	TRBD2	once	CASSQGGLAGVGETQYF	TGCGCCAGCAGCCAAGGAGGACTAGCGGGAGTGGGGGAGACCCAGTACTTC
TRBV16	TRBJ2-7	-	-	CASSQTTTGSLF	TGTGCCAGCAGCCAAACGACAACAGGGTCCCTATTC
TRBV14	TRBJ2-7	TRBD1	-	CASSQAGTGGAQYF	TGTGCCAGCAGCCAAGCGGGGACAGGGGGGGCGCAGTACTTC
TRBV6-5	TRBJ1-1	-	once	CASSYSTGALNTEAFF	TGTGCCAGCAGTTACTCGACGGGGGCCCTGAACACTGAAGCTTTCTTT